Following are 12 T cell receptor beta chains from one sample sequenced in a study of T cell repertoires and Cas9 in healthy adults. Using immunoSEQ multiplex PCR, the repertoire was profiled, and TCRdb retains in-frame clones only, with some absent. The sample shows 20,000 to 25,000 clones, more than 75% of them seen only once. The source material was CD4+ effector T cells (CD127+, CD25-, CD137-, CD154-) from PBMCs; culture status not recorded. These receptors were collected from a human donor in good health.

The rearrangement uses TRBV28 and TRBJ2-7; weak D call: TRBD2 (7 bases). This CDR3 contains 13 residues. V lost 6 bases to trimming and J lost 0 bases, with 9 bases between them. The germline V gene encodes CDR1 MDHEN and CDR2 SYDVKM. CDR3 sequence (DNA): TGTGCCAGCAGAAGGGGGGGCTCCTACGAGCAGTACTTC. Its translation is CASRRGGSYEQYF.

CDR3 sequence (DNA): TGTGCCAGCAGACTGGACAGGGAGACCGGGGAGCTGTTTTTT. Its translation is CASRLDRETGELFF. The V gene is TRBV11-3, the J gene TRBJ2-2; 8 bases map to TRBD1. CDR1 SGHNT and CDR2 YENEEA come from the germline V gene. J lost 5 bases, V lost 6 bases, and 5 bases had no gene match. The CDR3 has 14 residues.

The chain joins TRBV5-1 to TRBJ2-7, with D unresolved. CDR1 is SGHRS, CDR2 YFSETQ, per germline. This CDR3 spans 14 amino acids. V dropped 3 bases and J dropped 7 bases, with 17 bases sitting between them. CDR3 nucleotide sequence: TGCGCCAGCAGCTGGGGTAGGTCAGGCATAGAGCAGTACTTC. This sequence encodes CASSWGRSGIEQYF.

The chain employs TRBV19 and TRBJ1-5; D possibly corresponds to TRBD1 (6 bases). Germline CDR1 is LNHDA and CDR2 is SQIVND (reference sequence). This CDR3 is built from 15 residues. The germline V and J ends were trimmed by 6 bases and 0 bases, with 12 bases remaining between them. CDR3 sequence (DNA): TGTGCCAGTAGACCCGGACAGTTTAGCAATCAGCCCCAGCATTTT. This translates into CASRPGQFSNQPQHF.

J is TRBJ1-2 and V is TRBV6-1; weak D call: TRBD1 (5 bases). This CDR3 region has 12 residues. With 5 bases removed from V and 4 bases from J, the gap between germline ends came to 8 bases. Germline loops: CDR1 MNHNS, CDR2 SASEGT. The CDR3 nucleotides read TGTGCCAGCAGTCAGGGTCCCTATGGCTACACCTTC. Its protein product is CASSQGPYGYTF.

The gene calls are TRBV5-4 and TRBJ2-3; 8 nucleotides align to TRBD2. The trim removed 4 bases at V and 2 bases at J, leaving 6 bases unmatched. Germline V gives CDR1 SGHNT, CDR2 YYREEE (reference sequence). The CDR3 is 15 residues long. The CDR3, as DNA: TGTGCCAGCAGCACGAGCGGGGGCCCCACAGATACGCAGTATTTT. It yields the protein CASSTSGGPTDTQYF. The full variable domain, with the rest looked up from reference TRBV5-4 and TRBJ2-3, is ETGVTQSPTHLIKTRGQQVTLRCSSQSGHNTVSWYQQALGQGPQFIFQYYREEENGRGNFPPRFSGLQFPNYSSELNVNALELDDSALYLCASSTSGGPTDTQYFGPGTRLTVL.

For the CDR3, the DNA is TGTGCCAGCAGTGAAGTGGGGGGGCTCACCGGGGAGCTGTTTTTT. This encodes CASSEVGGLTGELFF. This rearrangement joins TRBV6-1 to TRBJ2-2; TRBD2 is a possible D gene (7 bases). Trimming removed 1 base at V and 4 bases at J, with 10 bases between. Looked up from germline, CDR1 is MNHNS and CDR2 is SASEGT. CDR3 length: 15 residues.

The chain employs TRBV6-1 and TRBJ1-3; possibly TRBD1 for D (5 bases). The CDR3 loop spans 12 amino acids. Germline loops: CDR1 MNHNS, CDR2 SASEGT. The V and J ends lost 10 bases and 4 bases respectively, with 11 bases between them. The CDR3 sequence is CATAKGGNTIYF. CDR3 bases: TGTGCCACCGCAAAGGGGGGAAACACCATATATTTT.

The V gene is TRBV19, the J gene TRBJ2-5; 7 bases align to TRBD1. CDR3 length: 14 amino acids. Germline V lookup: CDR1 LNHDA, CDR2 SQIVND (reference sequence). The J segment lost 1 base and the V segment lost 3 bases, leaving 2 bases of the junction unmatched. The CDR3 DNA reads TGTGCCAGTAGTATTAACAGGGGCCAAGAGACCCAGTACTTC. Its protein product is CASSINRGQETQYF.

The J gene is TRBJ1-5, the V gene TRBV28; D perhaps matches TRBD1 (6 bases). V lost 6 bases and J lost 0, with 12 bases in between. The CDR3 runs 15 residues. Germline CDR1 reads MDHEN; CDR2 reads SYDVKM. In DNA, the CDR3 is TGTGCCAGCAGAAGACAGGATTATAGCAATCAGCCCCAGCATTTT. This codes for CASRRQDYSNQPQHF.

The chain links TRBV19 to TRBJ2-3, with 7 bases lining up with TRBD1. Germline CDR1 and CDR2: LNHDA and SQIVND (reference sequence). This CDR3 is built from 14 residues. The J segment lost 1 base and the V segment lost 4 bases, leaving 2 bases of the junction unmatched. The DNA of the CDR3 is TGTGCCAGTAGTAAGGGACAGCGCACAGATACGCAGTATTTT. As protein: CASSKGQRTDTQYF.

This clone was counted once. The V and J genes are TRBV9 and TRBJ1-3, with unresolved D. Trimming took off 0 bases at V and 0 bases at J, with 10 bases between the two ends. This CDR3 contains 16 residues. CDR1 SGDLS and CDR2 YYNGEE come from the germline V gene. The CDR3 region has the DNA TGTGCCAGCAGCGTAGAGGTAGACGACTCTGGAAACACCATATATTTT. Translation gives CASSVEVDDSGNTIYF.